These 5 T cell receptor beta chains were all obtained from the same sample, sequenced in a study of T cell repertoires in aging, cancer and after chemotherapy. Multiplex touch-down PCR with TRB-A/B primers amplified rearranged V-D-J TRB sequences. TCRdb re-derived calls from the multiplex PCR reads in MiXCR, one entry per CDR3 protein. Of thousands of distinct CDR3 sequences listed, 29% are singletons. Peripheral blood genomic DNA, not sorted cells or RNA, was the template. Sequenced material: blood. These receptors all come from a human donor in good health.

Judged by abundance, this clonotype is medium-sized (0.01 to 0.1%). The gene calls are TRBV5-4 and TRBJ1-2, with 9 nucleotides matching TRBD1. The germline CDR1 and CDR2 sequences are SGHNT and YYREEE (reference sequence). J gave up 1 base and V 2 bases, and 3 bases lay outside the gene matches. The CDR3 is 15 amino acids. The CDR3 is CASSFRGQGNYGYTF. CDR3 coding DNA: TGTGCCAGCAGCTTCAGGGGACAGGGTAACTATGGCTACACCTTC. The full variable domain, in which reference TRBV5-4 and TRBJ1-2 provide the parts outside the CDR3, is ETGVTQSPTHLIKTRGQQVTLRCSSQSGHNTVSWYQQALGQGPQFIFQYYREEENGRGNFPPRFSGLQFPNYSSELNVNALELDDSALYLCASSFRGQGNYGYTFGSGTRLTVV.

This clonotype is labeled medium-sized (0.01 to 0.1%). The junction shows a germline mismatch at one end, possibly a read error. The chain recombines TRBV19 with TRBJ2-2, with D unresolved. The germline gives CDR1 LNHDA, CDR2 SQIVND (reference sequence). The CDR3 is 11 amino acids. The CDR3 DNA is TGTGCCAGTAGTAGATCCGGAGAGCTGTTTTTT. Its translation is CASSRSGELFF.

In this sample, this clonotype is medium-sized (0.01 to 0.1%). This chain uses TRBV27 with TRBJ2-1; no firm D call. V was pared by 0 bases and J by 4 bases, with 7 bases between. The CDR3 spans 14 residues. Germline CDR1 is MNHEY and CDR2 is SMNVEV (reference sequence). The CDR3 loop reads CASSLSKEYNEQFF. CDR3 nucleotides: TGTGCCAGCAGTTTATCGAAGGAATACAATGAGCAGTTCTTC.

This clonotype ranks as medium-sized (0.01 to 0.1%). V and J are TRBV29-1 and TRBJ2-7; weak D call: TRBD1 (5 bases). V gave up 5 bases and J gave up 3 bases, with 17 bases separating them. This CDR3 is 14 amino acids long. Germline CDR1 and CDR2: SQVTM and ANQGSEA. The CDR3 DNA sequence: TGCAGCGTTTTAGCAGGGAATTCGAACTACGAGCAGTACTTC. Amino acid sequence: CSVLAGNSNYEQYF.

In its sample, this clonotype was seen a few times. The rearrangement joins TRBV7-2 to TRBJ2-5; TRBD1 matches at 10 bases. CDR3 length: 18 amino acids. Germline lookup yields CDR1 SGHTA and CDR2 FQGNSA. With V trimmed by 4 bases and J by 9 bases, 20 bases remained unmatched. The CDR3, as DNA: TGTGCCAGCAGCTCACGCCGACAGGGGGCGATCCCGAGGTTGGCCCAGTACTTC. Residues: CASSSRRQGAIPRLAQYF.